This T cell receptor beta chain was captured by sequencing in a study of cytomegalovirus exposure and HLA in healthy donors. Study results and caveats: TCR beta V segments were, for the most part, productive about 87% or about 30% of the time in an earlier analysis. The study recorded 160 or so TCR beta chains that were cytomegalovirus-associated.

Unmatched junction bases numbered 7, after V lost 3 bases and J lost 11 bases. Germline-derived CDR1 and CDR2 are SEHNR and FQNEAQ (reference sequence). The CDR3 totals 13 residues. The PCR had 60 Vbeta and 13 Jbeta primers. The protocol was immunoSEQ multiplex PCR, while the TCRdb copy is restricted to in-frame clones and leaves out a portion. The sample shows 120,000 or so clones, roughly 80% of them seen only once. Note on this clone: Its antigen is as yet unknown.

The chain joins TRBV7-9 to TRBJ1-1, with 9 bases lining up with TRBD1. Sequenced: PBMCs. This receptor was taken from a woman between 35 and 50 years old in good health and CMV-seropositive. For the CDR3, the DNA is TGTGCCAGCAGCTTCAGGGACAGGGAGACGGCTTTCTTT. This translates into CASSFRDRETAFF.